Described below is a single T cell receptor beta chain sequence and its context. Antigen unknown. J gave up 8 bases and V 0 bases, and 18 bases lay outside the gene matches. Looked up from germline, CDR1 is LGHNT and CDR2 is FRNRAP. The CDR3 loop spans 19 amino acids. The data derive from a study of T cell responses to AZD1222 COVID-19 vaccine. Study-wide results and caveats: As reported, nearly half of all spike-specific TCRs target variant regions that are unmutated.

TCRdb's copy holds only in-frame clones and misses some; the assay was immunoSEQ multiplex PCR. Among about 78,000 clones listed, 82% were seen once. J is TRBJ2-1 and V is TRBV12-5, with 8 nucleotides matching TRBD2. Sequenced here: peripheral blood, sampled on day 0 of AZD1222 vaccination. The clonotype comes from an adult in good health. CDR3 sequence (DNA): TGTGCTAGTGGTTTGGTAAGGAACCTAAGGCGGGAGGCCAGGGATGAGCAGTTCTTC. This translates into CASGLVRNLRREARDEQFF.